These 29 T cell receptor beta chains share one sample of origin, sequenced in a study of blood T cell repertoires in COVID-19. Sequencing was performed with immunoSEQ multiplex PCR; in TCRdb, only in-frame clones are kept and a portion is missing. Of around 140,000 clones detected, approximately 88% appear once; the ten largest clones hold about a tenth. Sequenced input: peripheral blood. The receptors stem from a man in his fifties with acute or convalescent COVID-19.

CDR3 in amino acids: CASSLSSQETQYF. In nucleotides, the CDR3 is TGTGCCAGCAGCCTAAGTTCACAAGAGACCCAGTACTTC. The chain is built from TRBV7-2 and TRBJ2-5; D is undetermined. V was trimmed by 5 bases and J by 2 bases, leaving 9 bases between them. Germline values: CDR1 SGHTA, CDR2 FQGNSA. The CDR3 is 13 amino acids.

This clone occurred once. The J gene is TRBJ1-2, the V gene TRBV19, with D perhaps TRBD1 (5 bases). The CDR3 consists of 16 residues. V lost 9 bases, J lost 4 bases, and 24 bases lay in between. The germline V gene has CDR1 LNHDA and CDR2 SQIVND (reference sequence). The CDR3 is CASTRPGTQIIYGYTF. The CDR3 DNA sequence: TGTGCCAGCACCCGCCCCGGGACTCAAATTATCTATGGCTACACCTTC.

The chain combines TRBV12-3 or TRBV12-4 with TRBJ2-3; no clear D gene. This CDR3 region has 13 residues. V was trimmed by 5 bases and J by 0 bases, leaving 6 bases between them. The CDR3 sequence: CASSRTSTDTQYF. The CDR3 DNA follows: TGTGCCAGCAGTAGAACTAGCACAGATACGCAGTATTTT.

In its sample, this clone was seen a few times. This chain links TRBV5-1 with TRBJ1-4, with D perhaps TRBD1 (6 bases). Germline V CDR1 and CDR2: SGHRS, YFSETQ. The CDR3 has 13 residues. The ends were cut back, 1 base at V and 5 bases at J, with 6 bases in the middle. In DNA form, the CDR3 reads TGCGCCAGCAGCTTGCAGGGGAATGAAAAACTGTTTTTT. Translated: CASSLQGNEKLFF.

In nucleotides, the CDR3 is TGCGCCAGCAGTGGAGGGATAGGGGAGACCCAGTACTTC. This gives the protein CASSGGIGETQYF. The chain combines TRBV10-2 with TRBJ2-5, with D possibly TRBD2 on 5 matching bases. V was shortened by 4 bases and J by 5 bases, with 11 bases between the two germline ends. Germline assignment: CDR1 WSHSY and CDR2 SAAADI. The CDR3 spans 13 residues.

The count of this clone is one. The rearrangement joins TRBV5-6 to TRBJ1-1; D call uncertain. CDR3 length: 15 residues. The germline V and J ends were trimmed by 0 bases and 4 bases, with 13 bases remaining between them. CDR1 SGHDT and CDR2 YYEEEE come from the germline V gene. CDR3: CASSLAWGEGTEAFF. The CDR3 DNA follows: TGTGCCAGCAGCTTGGCATGGGGTGAGGGCACTGAAGCTTTCTTT.

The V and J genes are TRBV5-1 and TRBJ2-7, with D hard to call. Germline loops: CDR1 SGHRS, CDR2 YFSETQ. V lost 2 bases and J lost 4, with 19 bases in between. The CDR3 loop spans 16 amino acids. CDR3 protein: CASSLFRSAVSYEQYF. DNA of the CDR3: TGCGCCAGCAGCTTATTTCGGTCCGCCGTTTCTTACGAGCAGTACTTC.

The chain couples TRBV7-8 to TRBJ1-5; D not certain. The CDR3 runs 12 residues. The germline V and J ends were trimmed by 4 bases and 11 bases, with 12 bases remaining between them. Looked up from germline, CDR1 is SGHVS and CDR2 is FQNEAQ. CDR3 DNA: TGTGCCAGCAGCTCCAACACAGAGTCCCAGCATTTT. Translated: CASSSNTESQHF.

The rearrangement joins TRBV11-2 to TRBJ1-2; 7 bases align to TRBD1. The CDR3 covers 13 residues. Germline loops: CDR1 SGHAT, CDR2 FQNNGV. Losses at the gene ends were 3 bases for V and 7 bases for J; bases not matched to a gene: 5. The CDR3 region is CASSLGGQVGYTF. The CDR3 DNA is TGTGCCAGCAGCTTGGGAGGACAGGTTGGCTACACCTTC.

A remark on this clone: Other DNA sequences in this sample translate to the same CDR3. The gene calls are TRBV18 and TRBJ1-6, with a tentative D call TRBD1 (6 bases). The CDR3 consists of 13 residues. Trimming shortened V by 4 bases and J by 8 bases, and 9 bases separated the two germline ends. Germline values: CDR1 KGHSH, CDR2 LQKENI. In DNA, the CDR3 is TGTGCCAGCTCACAAGGGGGAGATTCACCCCTCCACTTT. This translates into CASSQGGDSPLHF.

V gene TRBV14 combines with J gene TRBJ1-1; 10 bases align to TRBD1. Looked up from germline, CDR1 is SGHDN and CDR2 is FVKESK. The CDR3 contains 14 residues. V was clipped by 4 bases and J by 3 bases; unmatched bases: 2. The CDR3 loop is CASSPGQGDTEAFF. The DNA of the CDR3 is TGTGCCAGCAGCCCCGGACAGGGGGACACTGAAGCTTTCTTT.

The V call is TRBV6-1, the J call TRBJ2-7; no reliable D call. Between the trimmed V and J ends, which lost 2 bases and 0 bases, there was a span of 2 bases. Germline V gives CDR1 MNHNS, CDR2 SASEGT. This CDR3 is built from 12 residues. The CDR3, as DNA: TGTGCCAGCAGTGAACTCTCCTACGAGCAGTACTTC. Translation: CASSELSYEQYF.

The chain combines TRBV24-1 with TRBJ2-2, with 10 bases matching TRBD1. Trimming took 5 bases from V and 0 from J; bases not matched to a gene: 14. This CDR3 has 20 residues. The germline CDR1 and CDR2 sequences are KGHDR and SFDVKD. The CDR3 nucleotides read TGTGCCACCAGTGGCTGGGGGCGGGGACAGGGGAGTTCGAACACCGGGGAGCTGTTTTTT. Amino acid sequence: CATSGWGRGQGSSNTGELFF.

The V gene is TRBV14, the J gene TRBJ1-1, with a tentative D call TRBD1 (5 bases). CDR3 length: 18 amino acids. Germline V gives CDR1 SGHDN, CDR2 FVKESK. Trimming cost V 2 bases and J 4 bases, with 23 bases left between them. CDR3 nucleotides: TGTGCCAGCAGCCAAAGGTTTGGTTTGGGGCAGGACGGCACTGAAGCTTTCTTT. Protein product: CASSQRFGLGQDGTEAFF.

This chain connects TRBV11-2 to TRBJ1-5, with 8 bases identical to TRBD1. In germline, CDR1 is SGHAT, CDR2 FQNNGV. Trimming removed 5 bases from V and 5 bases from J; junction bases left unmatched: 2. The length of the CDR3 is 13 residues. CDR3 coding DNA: TGTGCCAGCAGCCCAGGGGGCCATCAGCCCCAGCATTTT. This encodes CASSPGGHQPQHF.

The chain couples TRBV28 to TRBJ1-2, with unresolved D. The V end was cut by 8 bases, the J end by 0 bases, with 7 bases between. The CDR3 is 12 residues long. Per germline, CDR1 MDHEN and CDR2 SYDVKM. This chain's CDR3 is CASEGTNYGYTF. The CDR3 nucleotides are TGTGCCAGCGAGGGCACTAACTATGGCTACACCTTC.

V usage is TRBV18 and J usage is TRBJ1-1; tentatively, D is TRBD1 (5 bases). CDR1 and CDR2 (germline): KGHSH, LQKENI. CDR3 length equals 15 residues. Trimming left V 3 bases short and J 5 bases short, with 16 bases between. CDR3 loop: CASSPGGEGETEAFF. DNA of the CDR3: TGTGCCAGCTCACCCGGGGGGGAAGGGGAGACTGAAGCTTTCTTT.

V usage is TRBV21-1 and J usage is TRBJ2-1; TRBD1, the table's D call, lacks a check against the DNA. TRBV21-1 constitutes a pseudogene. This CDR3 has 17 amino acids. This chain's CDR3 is CASSKAADQGTYNEQFF. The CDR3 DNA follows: TGTGCCAGCAGCAAAGCCGCGGACCAGGGCACCTACAATGAGCAGTTCTTC.

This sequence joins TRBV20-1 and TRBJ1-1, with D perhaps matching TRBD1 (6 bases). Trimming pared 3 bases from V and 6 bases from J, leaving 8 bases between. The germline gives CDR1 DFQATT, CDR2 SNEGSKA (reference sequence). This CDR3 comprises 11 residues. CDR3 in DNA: TGCAGTGCTAGTAGACAGGCTGAAGCTTTCTTT. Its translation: CSASRQAEAFF.

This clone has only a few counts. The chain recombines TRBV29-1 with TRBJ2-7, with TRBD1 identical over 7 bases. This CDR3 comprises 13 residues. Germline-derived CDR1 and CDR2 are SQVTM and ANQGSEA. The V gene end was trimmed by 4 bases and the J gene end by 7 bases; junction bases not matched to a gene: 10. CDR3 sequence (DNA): TGCAGCGTTGGTACGACAGGGAATGGGGAGCAGTACTTC. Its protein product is CSVGTTGNGEQYF.

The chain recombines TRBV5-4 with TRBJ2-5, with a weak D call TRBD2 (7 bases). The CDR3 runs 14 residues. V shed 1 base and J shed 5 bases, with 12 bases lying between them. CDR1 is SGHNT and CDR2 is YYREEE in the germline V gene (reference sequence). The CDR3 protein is CASSLTGGLETQYF. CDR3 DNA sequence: TGTGCCAGCAGCTTGACCGGGGGGCTGGAGACCCAGTACTTC.

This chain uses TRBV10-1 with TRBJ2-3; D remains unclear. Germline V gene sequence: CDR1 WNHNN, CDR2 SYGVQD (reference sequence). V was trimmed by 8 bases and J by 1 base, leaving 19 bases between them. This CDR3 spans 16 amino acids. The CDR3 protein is CASPKEVRRGTDTQYF. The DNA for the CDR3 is TGCGCCAGCCCGAAGGAAGTGCGACGGGGCACAGATACGCAGTATTTT.

The CDR3 DNA sequence: TGTGCCAGCACCGAATTCGGGACAGGGGGTTTAGCCAAAAACATTCAGTACTTC. Translation: CASTEFGTGGLAKNIQYF. V gene TRBV5-6 combines with J gene TRBJ2-4; 11 nucleotides line up with TRBD1. J was trimmed by 0 bases and V by 6 bases; bases with no gene match: 11. Germline values: CDR1 SGHDT, CDR2 YYEEEE. CDR3 length equals 18 residues. The complete variable domain, with remaining parts taken from reference TRBV5-6 and TRBJ2-4, reads DAGVTQSPTHLIKTRGQQVTLRCSPKSGHDTVSWYQQALGQGPQFIFQYYEEEERQRGNFPDRFSGHQFPNYSSELNVNALLLGDSALYLCASTEFGTGGLAKNIQYFGAGTRLSVL.

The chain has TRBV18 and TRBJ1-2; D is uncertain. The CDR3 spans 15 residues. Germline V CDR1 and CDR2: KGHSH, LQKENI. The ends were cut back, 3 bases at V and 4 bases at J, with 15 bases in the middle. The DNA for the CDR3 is TGTGCCAGCTCACCTCTCGACGGGGTCCGCTATGGCTACACCTTC. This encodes CASSPLDGVRYGYTF.

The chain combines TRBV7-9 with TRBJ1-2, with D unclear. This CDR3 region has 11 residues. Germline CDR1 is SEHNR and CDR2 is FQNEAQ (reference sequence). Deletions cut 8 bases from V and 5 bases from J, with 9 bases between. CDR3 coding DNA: TGTGCCAGCGAGGCGCTTTATGGCTACACCTTC. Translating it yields CASEALYGYTF.

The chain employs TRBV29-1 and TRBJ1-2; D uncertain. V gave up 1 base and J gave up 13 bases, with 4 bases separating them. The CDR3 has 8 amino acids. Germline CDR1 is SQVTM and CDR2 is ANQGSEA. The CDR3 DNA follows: TGCAGCGTTGAAGTCTCCACCTTC. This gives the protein CSVEVSTF.

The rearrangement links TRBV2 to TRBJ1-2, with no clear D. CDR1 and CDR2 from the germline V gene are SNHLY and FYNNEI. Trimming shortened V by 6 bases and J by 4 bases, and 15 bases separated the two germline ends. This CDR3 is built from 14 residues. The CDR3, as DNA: TGTGCCAGCAGGGAGCTCCGGGAAGCCTATGGCTACACCTTC. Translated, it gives CASRELREAYGYTF.

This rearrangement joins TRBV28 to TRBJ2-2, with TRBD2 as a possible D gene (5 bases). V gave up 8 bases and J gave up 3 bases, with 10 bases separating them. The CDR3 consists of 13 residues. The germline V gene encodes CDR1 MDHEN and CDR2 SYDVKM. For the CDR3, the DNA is TGTGCCAGCGCGGGCTCCCACACCGGGGAGCTGTTTTTT. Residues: CASAGSHTGELFF.

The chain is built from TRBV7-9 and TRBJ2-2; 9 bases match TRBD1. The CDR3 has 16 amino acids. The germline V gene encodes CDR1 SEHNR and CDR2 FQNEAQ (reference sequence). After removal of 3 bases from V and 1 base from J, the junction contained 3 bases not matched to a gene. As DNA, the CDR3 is TGTGCCAGCAGCTTTTACAGGGGGCAGAACACCGGGGAGCTGTTTTTT. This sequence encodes CASSFYRGQNTGELFF.